This TCR beta chain was captured in a study of CD8+CD57+ T cells in acquired aplastic anemia. About the study: Sorting CD4+ and CD8+ cells gave DNA averaging around 3 ug. Study conclusions and caveats: Patients and controls had in common twenty-nine CD8+ CDR3 sequences. CD8+ Simpson's diversity in patients was not significantly different from that in controls.

The CDR3 spans 15 residues. Germline CDR1 is LNHNV and CDR2 is YYDKDF (reference sequence). With 4 bases removed from V and 6 bases from J, the gap between germline ends came to 16 bases. This clonotype was seen more than once but under ten times. Its target is not known. Genomic DNA, the template, was used for profiling of the TCR beta VDJ and CDR3. TCRdb ran MiXCR on the reads and lists one entry per CDR3 protein. The sample records a few hundred thousand distinct CDR3 sequences, 45% to 70% being singletons. The chain combines TRBV15 with TRBJ2-1; TRBD2 might be the D (5 bases). The sequence was obtained from a human donor with severe aplastic anemia or a healthy control (not recorded which). Input material: sorted CD4+, CD8+, or CD8+CD57+ T cells (not recorded which) from PBMCs. CDR3 nucleotide sequence: TGTGCCACCAGCACCTACAGCGGAGTCCGCAATGAGCAGTTCTTC. Encoded protein: CATSTYSGVRNEQFF.